The TCR beta chain under discussion was sequenced for a study of early T cells in non-severe SARS-CoV-2 infection. About the research overall: The sequenced material was bulk RNA from unsorted whole blood, and its chains were unpaired.

The germline V gene encodes CDR1 MGHRA and CDR2 YSYEKL. The CDR3 loop spans 17 amino acids. V shed 6 bases and J shed 0 bases, with 15 bases lying between them. The TCR library protocol was used to attach unique molecular identifiers. These identifiers were attached to individual cDNA molecules. From the 5' RACE reads, TCRdb called clonotypes with MiXCR, one entry per CDR3 protein. The sample holds some 96,000 distinct CDR3 sequences, about 15% seen once. Sequencing was done on a sample of whole blood. V is TRBV4-1 and J is TRBJ2-6; D perhaps matches TRBD2 (6 bases). The source of this sequence is an adult who was a healthcare worker with PCR-confirmed SARS-CoV-2 infection or an uninfected control (not recorded which). The DNA of the CDR3 is TGCGCCAGCAGTGCTTTGGGGACTTCCTCTGGGGCCAACGTCCTGACTTTC. This translates into CASSALGTSSGANVLTF.